What follows are 15 T cell receptor beta chains derived from one specimen sequenced in a study of OX40 agonist ivuxolimab in advanced cancers. Profiling relied on immunoSEQ multiplex PCR, and the TCRdb table lists in-frame clones only, not all of them. The sample comprises about 75,000 clones, about 88% of which are singletons, and roughly 8% rests with the top ten. Sequencing used CD4+ or CD8+ T cells sorted from blood, obtained in a trial of the OX40 agonist ivuxolimab. The receptors were gathered from an adult with an advanced solid tumor such as melanoma, head and neck, liver or kidney cancer.

The V gene is TRBV7-6, the J gene TRBJ1-3, with TRBD1 identical over 8 bases. Germline-derived CDR1 and CDR2 are SGHVS and FNYEAQ. V shed 2 bases and J 0 bases; nucleotides not matched to a gene: 6. The CDR3 spans 17 residues. The CDR3 DNA sequence: TGTGCCAGCAGCTTAATGACAGGGGCTGTCTCTGGAAACACCATATATTTT. Its protein product is CASSLMTGAVSGNTIYF.

The sample holds a few counts of this clone. CDR3 loop: CASSYSTLFLGEAFF. In DNA form, the CDR3 reads TGTGCCAGCAGTTACTCGACTTTATTTTTGGGCGAAGCTTTCTTT. The chain couples TRBV6-5 to TRBJ1-1; unclear D gene. This CDR3 spans 15 amino acids. Trimming took off 0 bases at V and 8 bases at J, with 16 bases between the two ends. Germline CDR1 is MNHEY and CDR2 is SVGAGI.

This rearrangement joins TRBV7-3 to TRBJ2-5; 8 nucleotides align to TRBD2. Germline V gene lookup returns CDR1 SGHTA and CDR2 FQGTGA. J was trimmed by 1 base and V by 3 bases; bases with no gene match: 4. This CDR3 region has 15 residues. As DNA, the CDR3 is TGTGCCAGCAGCTTCCGAGCGGGAGTCCAAGAGACCCAGTACTTC. It translates to CASSFRAGVQETQYF. The whole variable domain, remainder taken from reference TRBV7-3 and TRBJ2-5, is GAGVSQTPSNKVTEKGKYVELRCDPISGHTALYWYRQSLGQGPEFLIYFQGTGAADDSGLPNDRFFAVRPEGSVSTLKIQRTERGDSAVYLCASSFRAGVQETQYFGPGTRLLVL.

The chain couples TRBV5-1 to TRBJ2-5; D possibly corresponds to TRBD1 (7 bases). Trimming took 2 bases from V and 3 from J, leaving 20 bases between them. Germline values: CDR1 SGHRS, CDR2 YFSETQ. The CDR3 loop spans 17 amino acids. CDR3 in DNA: TGCGCCAGCAGCTTCGGGTTTGGAGGAGGGGGCGAAGAGACCCAGTACTTC. This codes for CASSFGFGGGGEETQYF.

The V and J genes are TRBV14 and TRBJ1-2; no definite D call. Trimming shortened V by 4 bases and J by 3 bases, and 9 bases separated the two germline ends. This CDR3 comprises 13 residues. From germline, CDR1 is SGHDN and CDR2 FVKESK. The chain's CDR3 is CASSPNGHYGYTF. CDR3 in DNA: TGTGCCAGCAGCCCCAACGGACACTATGGCTACACCTTC. Variable domain in full (rest from reference TRBV14 and TRBJ1-2): EAGVTQFPSHSVIEKGQTVTLRCDPISGHDNLYWYRRVMGKEIKFLLHFVKESKQDESGMPNNRFLAERTGGTYSTLKVQPAELEDSGVYFCASSPNGHYGYTFGSGTRLTVV.

The chain uses TRBV19 and TRBJ1-1; TRBD1 might be the D (6 bases). Germline V gene sequence: CDR1 LNHDA, CDR2 SQIVND (reference sequence). This CDR3 is 16 amino acids long. V shed 4 bases and J shed 2 bases, with 17 bases lying between them. The CDR3 bases are TGTGCCAGTAGTAACCCAAACAGGGATATTAACACTGAAGCTTTCTTT. It specifies CASSNPNRDINTEAFF.

The chain couples TRBV7-2 to TRBJ2-3, with TRBD2 identical over 10 bases. Trimming removed 6 bases from V and 2 bases from J; junction bases left unmatched: 2. The germline gives CDR1 SGHTA, CDR2 FQGNSA. The CDR3 loop spans 14 amino acids. The CDR3 DNA reads as TGTGCCAGCAGGAGCGGGAGGGCCACAGATACGCAGTATTTT. It is translated as CASRSGRATDTQYF.

J is TRBJ1-1 and V is TRBV14; D ambiguous. The germline gives CDR1 SGHDN, CDR2 FVKESK. The CDR3 spans 13 residues. V lost 4 bases and J 5 bases, leaving 11 bases between the germline ends. CDR3 region: CASSLIFETEAFF. The CDR3 DNA follows: TGTGCCAGCAGCCTAATCTTCGAGACTGAAGCTTTCTTT.

This sequence joins TRBV9 and TRBJ2-1, with 7 bases aligning to TRBD2. The CDR3 spans 15 residues. Germline trimming cut 3 bases from V and 6 bases from J; bases unmatched to any gene: 9. CDR1 and CDR2 (germline): SGDLS, YYNGEE. The CDR3 DNA reads as TGTGCCAGCAGCGGGGGAGCGGGACTGTCCAATGAGCAGTTCTTC. Protein: CASSGGAGLSNEQFF.

In DNA form, the CDR3 reads TGTGCCAGCAGCCTGACTAGCGGGAGCTACAATGAGCAGTTCTTC. Translated: CASSLTSGSYNEQFF. The J gene is TRBJ2-1, the V gene TRBV6-4; 12 positions agree with TRBD2. Germline lookup yields CDR1 MRHNA and CDR2 SNTAGT. This CDR3 spans 15 amino acids. With 6 bases clipped from V and 3 bases from J, the junction kept 3 bases outside the gene matches.

Written as DNA, the CDR3 is TGTGCCAGCAGTTTAAAGTTTGCGGGGAGGGCTTTCTTT. Translating gives CASSLKFAGRAFF. The rearrangement uses TRBV28 and TRBJ1-1; no firm D call. The CDR3 sequence is 13 residues long. Trimming shortened V by 2 bases and J by 11 bases, and 15 bases separated the two germline ends. Germline values: CDR1 MDHEN, CDR2 SYDVKM.

This clone was observed a handful of times. The J gene is TRBJ1-3, the V gene TRBV5-1, with TRBD1 identical over 7 bases. V was clipped by 3 bases and J by 0 bases; unmatched bases: 12. The CDR3 has 18 residues. Looked up from germline, CDR1 is SGHRS and CDR2 is YFSETQ. The CDR3 loop is CASSWGRDSYGSGNTIYF. As DNA, the CDR3 is TGCGCCAGCAGCTGGGGCCGGGACAGTTACGGCTCTGGAAACACCATATATTTT. The full variable domain, in which reference TRBV5-1 and TRBJ1-3 provide the parts outside the CDR3, is KAGVTQTPRYLIKTRGQQVTLSCSPISGHRSVSWYQQTPGQGLQFLFEYFSETQRNKGNFPGRFSGRQFSNSRSEMNVSTLELGDSALYLCASSWGRDSYGSGNTIYFGEGSWLTVV.

The rearrangement links TRBV5-1 to TRBJ2-3, with D hard to call. CDR1 and CDR2 from the germline V gene are SGHRS and YFSETQ. The CDR3 runs 15 residues. The V end was cut by 1 base, the J end by 2 bases, with 11 bases between. The CDR3 nucleotides read TGCGCCAGCAGCTTGAGACGGGTGATCACAGATACGCAGTATTTT. Translated: CASSLRRVITDTQYF.

The chain couples TRBV11-2 to TRBJ2-5; 7 positions agree with TRBD1. With 4 bases clipped from V and 0 bases from J, the junction kept 5 bases outside the gene matches. This CDR3 has 15 amino acids. Germline-derived CDR1 and CDR2 are SGHAT and FQNNGV. For the CDR3, the DNA is TGTGCCAGCAGCTCCCAACAGGGGTACCAAGAGACCCAGTACTTC. It is translated as CASSSQQGYQETQYF.

The J gene is TRBJ2-7, the V gene TRBV29-1; 9 bases are a match to TRBD1. This CDR3 region has 13 residues. Losses at the gene ends were 3 bases for V and 7 bases for J; bases not matched to a gene: 7. CDR1 SQVTM and CDR2 ANQGSEA come from the germline V gene. DNA for the CDR3: TGCAGCGTTGAGGGACAGGGAATCTTGGAGCAGTACTTC. The encoded protein is CSVEGQGILEQYF.